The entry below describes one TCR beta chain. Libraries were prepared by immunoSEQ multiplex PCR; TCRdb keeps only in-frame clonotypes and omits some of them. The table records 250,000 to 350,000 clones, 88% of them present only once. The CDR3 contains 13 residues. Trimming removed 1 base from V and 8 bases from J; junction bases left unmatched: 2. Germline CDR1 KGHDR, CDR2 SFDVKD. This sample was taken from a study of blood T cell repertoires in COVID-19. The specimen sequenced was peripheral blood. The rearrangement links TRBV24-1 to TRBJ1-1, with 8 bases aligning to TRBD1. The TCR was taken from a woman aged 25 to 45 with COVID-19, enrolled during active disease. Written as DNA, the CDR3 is TGTGCCACCAGTGATTTTCGACAGGGGGAAGCTTTCTTT. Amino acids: CATSDFRQGEAFF.